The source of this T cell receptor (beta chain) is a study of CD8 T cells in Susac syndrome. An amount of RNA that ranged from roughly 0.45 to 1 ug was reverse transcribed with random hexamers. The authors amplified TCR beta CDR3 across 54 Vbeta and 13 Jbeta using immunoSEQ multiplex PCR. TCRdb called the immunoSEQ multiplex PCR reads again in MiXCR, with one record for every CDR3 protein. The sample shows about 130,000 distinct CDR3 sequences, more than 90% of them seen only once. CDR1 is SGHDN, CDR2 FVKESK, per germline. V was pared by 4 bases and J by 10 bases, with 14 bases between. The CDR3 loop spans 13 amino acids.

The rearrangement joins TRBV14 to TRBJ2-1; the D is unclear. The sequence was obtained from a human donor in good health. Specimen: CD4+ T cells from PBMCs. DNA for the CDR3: TGTGCCAGCAGCCCGAGAACGACGGGCGAGCAGTTCTTC. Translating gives CASSPRTTGEQFF. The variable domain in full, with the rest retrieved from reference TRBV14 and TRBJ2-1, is EAGVTQFPSHSVIEKGQTVTLRCDPISGHDNLYWYRRVMGKEIKFLLHFVKESKQDESGMPNNRFLAERTGGTYSTLKVQPAELEDSGVYFCASSPRTTGEQFFGPGTRLTVL.